This T cell receptor beta chain stems from a study of response to subunit inactivated influenza vaccine. TCRdb passed the RT-PCR reads through MiXCR, listing each CDR3 protein once. The sample holds roughly 540,000 distinct CDR3 sequences; 20% to 25% are singletons and the top ten take 2.5% to 3%. The J segment lost 1 base and the V segment lost 2 bases, leaving 7 bases of the junction unmatched. Germline V gives CDR1 SGDLS, CDR2 YYNGEE. The CDR3 totals 16 residues. This same sample was also taken into another study, of T cells expressing NK-cell markers. From that report: Beta-chain TCR cDNA was generated via 5'RACE template switching with UMIs. Only alpha-beta TCR T cells were sorted in several experiments, using an anti-gamma-delta TCR antibody. In several donors, dominant CD3+CD56+NKG2C+ clones formed roughly 1.0-7.5% of CD8+ cells.

The TCR sequence derives from a man over 45 who received an inactivated influenza vaccine. This material consisted of CD4+ T cells sorted from PBMCs, taken approximately 12 days after vaccination. The V gene is TRBV9, the J gene TRBJ2-5, with 8 nucleotides matching TRBD2. The CDR3 loop reads CASSVSGGRTQETQYF. CDR3 DNA: TGTGCCAGCAGCGTCAGCGGGGGTAGAACCCAAGAGACCCAGTACTTC.